The 17 T cell receptor beta chains given below trace back to one sample, sequenced in a study of beta chain features in type 1 diabetes. Whole-study results and caveats: The study found moderately but significantly shorter TCRB CDR3s in all four CD4+ subsets of Type 1 diabetes patients.

The antigens for these receptors are not known. All of the isolated RNA was reverse transcribed, so expressed TCRB transcripts were sequenced. The data were produced by immunoSEQ multiplex PCR, yet TCRdb's version contains in-frame clones alone and is incomplete. The top ten clones hold more than 1.4% of a sample with 50,000 to 65,000 clones, roughly 40% of them seen once. What was sequenced was Tregs from blood. The origin of the receptors is a man younger than 45 with type 1 diabetes.

The chain carries TRBV2 and TRBJ2-3; 8 nucleotides match TRBD2. This CDR3 is built from 14 residues. The germline V gene has CDR1 SNHLY and CDR2 FYNNEI. The junction had 8 bases not matched to a gene; V was cut back by 6 bases and J by 6 bases. The DNA of the CDR3 is TGTGCCAGCAGGGGGGGACTAGTGTCTGATACGCAGTATTTT. Translating gives CASRGGLVSDTQYF. The full variable domain, in which reference TRBV2 and TRBJ2-3 provide the parts outside the CDR3, is EPEVTQTPSHQVTQMGQEVILRCVPISNHLYFYWYRQILGQKVEFLVSFYNNEISEKSEIFDDQFSVERPDGSNFTLKIRSTKLEDSAMYFCASRGGLVSDTQYFGPGTRLTVL.

This clone showed up just a few times. This sequence joins TRBV29-1 and TRBJ2-2, with D maybe TRBD1 (5 bases). Trimming stripped 5 bases from V and 6 bases from J, with 10 bases between. Germline values: CDR1 SQVTM, CDR2 ANQGSEA. This CDR3 is built from 12 residues. CDR3 sequence: CSVRGEAGELFF. The CDR3 DNA follows: TGCAGCGTTAGGGGTGAGGCCGGGGAGCTGTTTTTT.

This clone has just a few counts. The chain links TRBV27 to TRBJ2-3, with 8 bases lining up with TRBD1. The CDR3 is 13 residues long. The ends lost 11 bases at V and 2 bases at J; junction bases unmatched: 6. Germline V gene data show CDR1 as MNHEY and CDR2 as SMNVEV (reference sequence). CDR3 coding DNA: TGTGCCGCAAGGGACAGGTACACAGATACGCAGTATTTT. Residues: CAARDRYTDTQYF.

The CDR3 DNA follows: TGCGCCAGCAGCCAAGGAGGGACTAGCGGGAACCAAGAGACCCAGTACTTC. Amino acid sequence: CASSQGGTSGNQETQYF. The chain employs TRBV4-1 and TRBJ2-5, with 13 bases identical to TRBD2. This CDR3 has 17 residues. Germline V gene data show CDR1 as MGHRA and CDR2 as YSYEKL. After removal of 1 base from V and 0 bases from J, the junction contained 2 bases not matched to a gene.

There are a few counts of this clone. V and J are TRBV5-1 and TRBJ2-3; D not certain. The CDR3 sequence is 16 residues long. Germline V gene sequence: CDR1 SGHRS, CDR2 YFSETQ. The V gene lost 2 bases and the J gene lost 1 base, with 14 bases spanning the gap. The CDR3 is CASSFGSSEGTDTQYF. The CDR3 nucleotides read TGCGCCAGCAGCTTTGGGTCCTCCGAGGGCACAGATACGCAGTATTTT.

The chain is built from TRBV6-5 and TRBJ1-5; D uncertain. The CDR3 spans 12 residues. From germline, CDR1 is MNHEY and CDR2 SVGAGI. The V gene lost 4 bases and the J gene lost 4 bases, with 5 bases spanning the gap. CDR3 amino acids: CASSSLNQPQHF. CDR3 in DNA: TGTGCCAGCAGTTCCCTGAATCAGCCCCAGCATTTT.

This chain uses TRBV7-9 with TRBJ2-1, with 11 bases matching TRBD2. The CDR3 is made up of 13 amino acids. Unmatched junction bases numbered 7, after V lost 6 bases and J lost 12 bases. Germline V gives CDR1 SEHNR, CDR2 FQNEAQ (reference sequence). The CDR3 protein is CASRSGTSGLQFF. The CDR3 DNA reads as TGTGCCAGCAGGTCCGGGACTAGCGGCTTGCAGTTCTTC.

This clone was detected a few times. This chain connects TRBV19 to TRBJ2-3; TRBD2 aligns across 10 bases. CDR3 length equals 14 residues. Germline V gene sequence: CDR1 LNHDA, CDR2 SQIVND (reference sequence). The ends lost 10 bases at V and 0 bases at J; junction bases unmatched: 4. The CDR3 nucleotides read TGTGCCACAACTAGCGGGATAAGCACAGATACGCAGTATTTT. This sequence encodes CATTSGISTDTQYF.

There are a few counts of this clone. The junction differs from germline at one of its ends, possibly a read error. V and J are TRBV6-1 and TRBJ2-5, with D unclear. Germline V lookup: CDR1 MNHNS, CDR2 SASEGT. The CDR3 consists of 14 residues. This chain's CDR3 is CAISESNQQETQYF. In nucleotides, the CDR3 is TGTGCCATCAGTGAGTCCAACCAGCAAGAGACCCAGTACTTC.

The V call is TRBV9, the J call TRBJ2-5; 7 bases fit TRBD1. Germline V lookup: CDR1 SGDLS, CDR2 YYNGEE. This CDR3 has 13 amino acids. The V segment lost 4 bases and the J segment 5 bases; nucleotides outside the gene matches: 5. The CDR3 bases are TGTGCCAGCAGCAAGGGGGCGGGTGAGACCCAGTACTTC. It encodes CASSKGAGETQYF.

The V and J genes are TRBV5-1 and TRBJ1-4, with 10 bases that match TRBD1. Germline V gives CDR1 SGHRS, CDR2 YFSETQ. The CDR3 spans 16 residues. J gave up 8 bases and V 0 bases, and 7 bases lay outside the gene matches. CDR3 bases: TGCGCCAGCAGCTTGGGACCCGGGACAGGGGTAGAAAAACTGTTTTTT. Translation gives CASSLGPGTGVEKLFF.

The rearrangement links TRBV19 to TRBJ2-1, with TRBD1 matching 7 bases. The junction had 2 bases not matched to a gene; V was cut back by 5 bases and J by 4 bases. The CDR3 runs to 13 residues. The germline V gene encodes CDR1 LNHDA and CDR2 SQIVND (reference sequence). CDR3 coding DNA: TGTGCCAGTAGTCCGGACAGGTACAATGAGCAGTTCTTC. Translation gives CASSPDRYNEQFF.

The chain uses TRBV7-2 and TRBJ2-3; possible D gene TRBD1, 5 bases. Germline V CDR1 and CDR2: SGHTA, FQGNSA. Trimming removed 5 bases at V and 1 base at J, with 7 bases between. The CDR3 is 13 amino acids. In DNA, the CDR3 is TGTGCCAGCAGCCAAGGGGGCACAGATACGCAGTATTTT. It is translated as CASSQGGTDTQYF.

The chain joins TRBV6-5 to TRBJ2-7, with D tentatively TRBD1 (6 bases). Germline V gene sequence: CDR1 MNHEY, CDR2 SVGAGI. CDR3 size: 16 residues. Between the trimmed V and J ends, which lost 0 bases and 0 bases, there was a span of 12 bases. CDR3 loop: CASSYSTGLGSYEQYF. The CDR3, as DNA: TGTGCCAGCAGTTACTCGACAGGACTCGGCTCCTACGAGCAGTACTTC.

This clone was found a few times. The chain couples TRBV5-6 to TRBJ2-3, with 7 bases lining up with TRBD1. This CDR3 region has 16 residues. The germline V gene encodes CDR1 SGHDT and CDR2 YYEEEE. V dropped 0 bases and J dropped 0; count of bases not matched to a gene: 4. The CDR3 here is CASSLVGTASTDTQYF. The CDR3 DNA reads TGTGCCAGCAGCTTGGTTGGGACAGCTAGCACAGATACGCAGTATTTT.

This clone is a singleton in its sample. This chain links TRBV4-1 with TRBJ2-2; TRBD2 matches at 11 bases. Germline assignment: CDR1 MGHRA and CDR2 YSYEKL. The CDR3 runs to 16 residues. Trimming cost V 2 bases and J 6 bases; bases outside gene matches: 5. CDR3 amino acids: CASSQLAGGVAGELFF. In DNA form, the CDR3 reads TGCGCCAGCAGCCAATTAGCGGGAGGGGTGGCCGGGGAGCTGTTTTTT.

This chain joins TRBV23-1 and TRBJ2-4; D unclear. TRBV23-1 is classed as an ORF, of uncertain function. This CDR3 has 15 amino acids. The V end was cut by 4 bases, the J end by 9 bases, with 19 bases between. The CDR3 coding sequence is TGCGCCAGCAGTCGCGCCTGCAATTCGCCGAGCATTCAGTACTTC. Translated: CASSRACNSPSIQYF.